This is a list of T cell receptor beta chains from one sample in a study of T cell responses to AZD1222 COVID-19 vaccine. Produced via immunoSEQ multiplex PCR; TCRdb's table is partial and in-frame only. The sample contains 140,000 or so clones, approximately 93% of which appear only once. Sequences were derived from peripheral blood, sampled after recovery from COVID-19. The receptor set was obtained from an adult who had recovered from COVID-19. The CDR3 runs from the conserved cysteine through the conserved F or W. The D gene is left open where the match is weak. Only part of the rows carry a size: once, few, many, or a class if the clone is expanded.

V gene: TRBV7-9
D gene: TRBD1
clone size: .
J gene: TRBJ1-2
CDR3 protein: CASSFRQGVGYTF
CDR3 DNA: TGTGCCAGCAGCTTTCGACAGGGGGTAGGCTACACCTTC

V gene: TRBV7-2
D gene: .
clone size: .
J gene: TRBJ2-3
CDR3 protein: CASSLARPSTDTQYF
CDR3 DNA: TGTGCCAGCAGCTTGGCAAGGCCTAGCACAGATACGCAGTATTTT

V gene: TRBV9
D gene: .
clone size: .
J gene: TRBJ2-5
CDR3 protein: CASSVNQETQYF
CDR3 DNA: TGTGCCAGCAGCGTAAACCAAGAGACCCAGTACTTC

V gene: TRBV10-1
D gene: .
clone size: .
J gene: TRBJ2-2
CDR3 protein: CATQGGGPPGTGELFF
CDR3 DNA: TGCGCCACCCAGGGGGGGGGCCCCCCTGGTACCGGGGAGCTGTTTTTT

V gene: TRBV5-1
D gene: .
clone size: .
J gene: TRBJ1-2
CDR3 protein: CASSPGGGGYYGYTF
CDR3 DNA: TGCGCCAGCAGCCCTGGCGGGGGAGGGTACTATGGCTACACCTTC

V gene: TRBV7-2
D gene: TRBD1
clone size: .
J gene: TRBJ2-5
CDR3 protein: CASSWTGGQETQYF
CDR3 DNA: TGTGCCAGCAGCTGGACAGGGGGACAAGAGACCCAGTACTTC

V gene: TRBV11-2
D gene: TRBD1
clone size: .
J gene: TRBJ1-1
CDR3 protein: CASSRQRGGTEAFF
CDR3 DNA: TGTGCCAGCAGCCGTCAGCGAGGGGGCACGGAAGCTTTCTTT

V gene: TRBV3-1/TRBV3-2
D gene: .
clone size: .
J gene: TRBJ2-6
CDR3 protein: CASSQVGPGANVLTF
CDR3 DNA: TGTGCCAGCAGCCAAGTTGGTCCTGGGGCCAACGTCCTGACTTTC

V gene: TRBV11-3
D gene: .
clone size: .
J gene: TRBJ2-5
CDR3 protein: CASSQGSREEETQYF
CDR3 DNA: TGTGCCAGCAGCCAGGGCTCACGCGAGGAAGAGACCCAGTACTTC

V gene: TRBV28
D gene: .
clone size: once
J gene: TRBJ2-7
CDR3 protein: CASSFGGPGYEQYF
CDR3 DNA: TGTGCCAGCAGTTTCGGGGGGCCGGGGTACGAGCAGTACTTC

V gene: TRBV11-3
D gene: TRBD2
clone size: .
J gene: TRBJ2-7
CDR3 protein: CASSLDVGFFRTSGSYEQYF
CDR3 DNA: TGTGCCAGCAGCTTAGACGTCGGGTTCTTCCGGACTAGCGGGAGCTACGAGCAGTACTTC

V gene: TRBV11-1
D gene: .
clone size: .
J gene: TRBJ2-7
CDR3 protein: CASSPGIAVYF
CDR3 DNA: TGTGCCAGCAGCCCGGGGATTGCGGTGTACTTC

V gene: TRBV11-3
D gene: .
clone size: .
J gene: TRBJ1-1
CDR3 protein: CASSPGAAGTEAFF
CDR3 DNA: TGTGCCAGCAGCCCCGGGGCCGCGGGCACTGAAGCTTTCTTT

V gene: TRBV7-9
D gene: .
clone size: .
J gene: TRBJ1-4
CDR3 protein: CASSFSGSEKLFF
CDR3 DNA: TGTGCCAGCAGCTTCTCAGGGTCCGAAAAACTGTTTTTT

V gene: TRBV21-1
D gene: .
clone size: .
J gene: TRBJ2-2
CDR3 protein: CASSKGSERRGQGDTGELFF
CDR3 DNA: TGTGCCAGCAGCAAAGGAAGTGAAAGAAGGGGACAGGGGGACACCGGGGAGCTGTTTTTT

V gene: TRBV28
D gene: TRBD2
clone size: .
J gene: TRBJ2-7
CDR3 protein: CASRLLGAGEYEQYF
CDR3 DNA: TGTGCCAGTCGCCTTTTGGGAGCGGGAGAGTACGAGCAGTACTTC

V gene: TRBV7-9
D gene: TRBD2
clone size: .
J gene: TRBJ2-5
CDR3 protein: CASSLRGGGPQYF
CDR3 DNA: TGTGCCAGCAGCTTAAGGGGCGGGGGGCCCCAGTACTTC

V gene: TRBV19
D gene: .
clone size: .
J gene: TRBJ2-1
CDR3 protein: CASSRVRWGHEQFF
CDR3 DNA: TGTGCCAGTAGCCGCGTCCGGTGGGGTCATGAGCAGTTCTTC

V gene: TRBV11-3
D gene: .
clone size: .
J gene: TRBJ2-5
CDR3 protein: CASSLSQGRETQYF
CDR3 DNA: TGTGCCAGCAGCTTATCACAGGGGAGGGAGACCCAGTACTTC

V gene: TRBV27
D gene: TRBD1
clone size: .
J gene: TRBJ1-1
CDR3 protein: CASSWTGPNTEAFF
CDR3 DNA: TGTGCCAGCAGTTGGACAGGGCCAAACACTGAAGCTTTCTTT

V gene: TRBV11-2
D gene: TRBD1
clone size: .
J gene: TRBJ1-1
CDR3 protein: CASSSQGALGEAFF
CDR3 DNA: TGTGCCAGCAGCTCACAGGGGGCTCTTGGTGAAGCTTTCTTT

V gene: TRBV3-1/TRBV3-2
D gene: .
clone size: .
J gene: TRBJ2-7
CDR3 protein: CASSLRRTYNSDAYEQYF
CDR3 DNA: TGTGCCAGCAGCCTACGCCGGACCTACAACTCGGACGCCTACGAGCAGTACTTC

V gene: TRBV5-8
D gene: .
clone size: .
J gene: TRBJ2-7
CDR3 protein: CASSLEISYEQYF
CDR3 DNA: TGTGCCAGCAGCTTAGAGATAAGCTACGAGCAGTACTTC

V gene: TRBV5-6
D gene: .
clone size: .
J gene: TRBJ2-7
CDR3 protein: CASSLGQGLGEQYF
CDR3 DNA: TGTGCCAGCAGCTTGGGGCAGGGTCTTGGCGAGCAGTACTTC

V gene: TRBV15
D gene: TRBD1
clone size: .
J gene: TRBJ1-4
CDR3 protein: CATSDRATNEKLFF
CDR3 DNA: TGTGCCACCAGTGACAGGGCGACTAATGAAAAACTGTTTTTT

V gene: TRBV27
D gene: TRBD1
clone size: .
J gene: TRBJ2-2
CDR3 protein: CASSLGQANTGELFF
CDR3 DNA: TGTGCCAGCAGCTTGGGACAGGCGAACACCGGGGAGCTGTTTTTT

V gene: TRBV18
D gene: TRBD1
clone size: .
J gene: TRBJ2-7
CDR3 protein: CASSLGDRRYEQYF
CDR3 DNA: TGTGCCAGCTCACTTGGGGACAGAAGATACGAGCAGTACTTC

V gene: TRBV6-2/TRBV6-3
D gene: TRBD1
clone size: .
J gene: TRBJ2-7
CDR3 protein: CASTPDRGTYEQYF
CDR3 DNA: TGTGCCAGCACCCCGGACAGGGGCACCTACGAGCAGTACTTC

V gene: TRBV6-5
D gene: .
clone size: many
J gene: TRBJ1-1
CDR3 protein: CASSTPGGEPFF
CDR3 DNA: TGTGCCAGCAGTACCCCTGGGGGGGAACCTTTCTTT

V gene: TRBV7-2
D gene: .
clone size: .
J gene: TRBJ1-5
CDR3 protein: CASNQGQPGQPQHF
CDR3 DNA: TGTGCCAGCAACCAAGGACAGCCCGGTCAGCCCCAGCATTTT

V gene: TRBV7-3
D gene: .
clone size: .
J gene: TRBJ1-1
CDR3 protein: CASSLSSGNTEAFF
CDR3 DNA: TGTGCCAGCAGCTTATCATCAGGGAATACTGAAGCTTTCTTT

V gene: TRBV5-4
D gene: TRBD1
clone size: once
J gene: TRBJ2-1
CDR3 protein: CASSWDRAISYNEQFF
CDR3 DNA: TGTGCCAGCAGTTGGGACAGGGCAATCTCCTACAATGAGCAGTTCTTC

V gene: TRBV19
D gene: TRBD2
clone size: .
J gene: TRBJ2-7
CDR3 protein: CASSIGLADSYEQYF
CDR3 DNA: TGTGCCAGTAGTATCGGACTAGCGGATTCCTACGAGCAGTACTTC

V gene: TRBV19
D gene: TRBD1
clone size: .
J gene: TRBJ2-7
CDR3 protein: CASSNGQVSYEQYF
CDR3 DNA: TGTGCCAGTAGTAACGGACAGGTTTCCTACGAGCAGTACTTC

V gene: TRBV28
D gene: .
clone size: .
J gene: TRBJ1-1
CDR3 protein: CASRVLGAKIPEAFF
CDR3 DNA: TGTGCCAGCAGGGTTCTGGGGGCCAAAATTCCTGAAGCTTTCTTT

V gene: TRBV5-1
D gene: TRBD1
clone size: once
J gene: TRBJ2-6
CDR3 protein: CASSLDRAGGSSGANVLTF
CDR3 DNA: TGCGCCAGCAGCCTAGATAGGGCAGGGGGTTCCTCTGGGGCCAACGTCCTGACTTTC

V gene: TRBV3-1/TRBV3-2
D gene: .
clone size: .
J gene: TRBJ1-3
CDR3 protein: CASSQGLGPGNTIYF
CDR3 DNA: TGTGCCAGCAGCCAAGGGCTAGGGCCCGGAAACACCATATATTTT

V gene: TRBV2
D gene: .
clone size: .
J gene: TRBJ2-2
CDR3 protein: CASREGLLTGELFF
CDR3 DNA: TGTGCCAGCAGGGAGGGACTGTTGACCGGGGAGCTGTTTTTT

V gene: TRBV5-1
D gene: .
clone size: .
J gene: TRBJ2-6
CDR3 protein: CASGENSGANVLTF
CDR3 DNA: TGCGCCAGCGGCGAAAACTCTGGGGCCAACGTCCTGACTTTC

V gene: TRBV4-1
D gene: TRBD1
clone size: .
J gene: TRBJ2-7
CDR3 protein: CASRSGTGSSYEQYF
CDR3 DNA: TGCGCCAGCAGATCTGGGACAGGGTCCTCCTACGAGCAGTACTTC

V gene: TRBV15
D gene: TRBD2
clone size: .
J gene: TRBJ2-1
CDR3 protein: CATSERENTYNEQFF
CDR3 DNA: TGTGCCACCAGCGAGCGGGAGAATACCTACAATGAGCAGTTCTTC

V gene: TRBV6-5
D gene: TRBD1
clone size: .
J gene: TRBJ2-7
CDR3 protein: CASSYSTRGRTYEQYF
CDR3 DNA: TGTGCCAGCAGTTACTCGACCAGGGGGCGGACCTACGAGCAGTACTTC

V gene: TRBV6-5
D gene: .
clone size: .
J gene: TRBJ1-1
CDR3 protein: CASTPGQMNTEAFF
CDR3 DNA: TGTGCCAGCACCCCCGGGCAGATGAACACTGAAGCTTTCTTT

V gene: TRBV30
D gene: .
clone size: .
J gene: TRBJ2-3
CDR3 protein: CAWSVGLAYADTQYF
CDR3 DNA: TGTGCCTGGAGTGTAGGCCTAGCGTATGCAGATACGCAGTATTTT

V gene: TRBV27
D gene: TRBD1
clone size: once
J gene: TRBJ2-3
CDR3 protein: CASSLSRTGNTDTQYF
CDR3 DNA: TGTGCCAGCAGTTTATCCCGGACAGGGAACACAGATACGCAGTATTTT

V gene: TRBV7-2
D gene: .
clone size: .
J gene: TRBJ1-1
CDR3 protein: CASSPITENTEAFF
CDR3 DNA: TGTGCCAGCAGCCCCATAACAGAGAACACTGAAGCTTTCTTT

V gene: TRBV29-1
D gene: .
clone size: once
J gene: TRBJ1-6
CDR3 protein: CSVDYETHSPLHF
CDR3 DNA: TGCAGCGTTGATTACGAGACCCATTCACCCCTCCACTTT

V gene: TRBV21-1
D gene: .
clone size: .
J gene: TRBJ1-6
CDR3 protein: CASNLQGRSSYNSPLHF
CDR3 DNA: TGTGCCAGCAACCTACAGGGTAGGAGCTCCTATAATTCACCCCTCCACTTT

V gene: TRBV10-1
D gene: TRBD1
clone size: .
J gene: TRBJ2-2
CDR3 protein: CASSRTGGAKNTGELFF
CDR3 DNA: TGCGCCAGCAGTAGGACAGGGGGCGCGAAGAACACCGGGGAGCTGTTTTTT

V gene: TRBV27
D gene: TRBD2
clone size: .
J gene: TRBJ2-1
CDR3 protein: CASSASGNPPIGQFF
CDR3 DNA: TGTGCCAGCAGCGCTAGCGGGAACCCCCCGATAGGGCAGTTCTTC

V gene: TRBV10-3
D gene: TRBD2
clone size: .
J gene: TRBJ2-1
CDR3 protein: CAIRQVGGRAEKSNEQFF
CDR3 DNA: TGTGCCATCAGACAAGTTGGCGGGAGGGCCGAAAAAAGCAATGAGCAGTTCTTC

V gene: TRBV5-5
D gene: .
clone size: once
J gene: TRBJ2-1
CDR3 protein: CASSLTLNEQFF
CDR3 DNA: TGTGCCAGCAGCTTAACCCTAAATGAGCAGTTCTTC

V gene: TRBV2
D gene: TRBD1
clone size: .
J gene: TRBJ2-7
CDR3 protein: CASGSPGQGKYEQYF
CDR3 DNA: TGTGCCAGCGGATCACCGGGACAGGGGAAGTACGAGCAGTACTTC

V gene: TRBV6-5
D gene: .
clone size: once
J gene: TRBJ2-3
CDR3 protein: CASSTRGSTDTQYF
CDR3 DNA: TGTGCCAGCAGTACTCGGGGGAGCACAGATACGCAGTATTTT